This paragraph covers one TCR beta chain sequence. The sample comes from a study of cytomegalovirus exposure and HLA in healthy donors. The CDR3 loop spans 17 amino acids. Germline V gene sequence: CDR1 LNHDA, CDR2 SQIVND (reference sequence). V lost 6 bases and J lost 4; bases outside the gene matches: 12. In the PCR, 60 Vbeta and 13 Jbeta primers were used. The protocol was immunoSEQ multiplex PCR, while the TCRdb copy is restricted to in-frame clones and leaves out a portion. The sample includes 100,000 or so clones, about 70% of them seen just once. Sequencing was done on a sample of PBMCs. The clonotype originates from a human donor in good health. The V gene is TRBV19, the J gene TRBJ1-5; 10 bases match TRBD1. The CDR3 DNA follows: TGTGCCAGTAGACAGGGACAGGGGATCGGGGGGAATCAGCCCCAGCATTTT. It specifies CASRQGQGIGGNQPQHF.